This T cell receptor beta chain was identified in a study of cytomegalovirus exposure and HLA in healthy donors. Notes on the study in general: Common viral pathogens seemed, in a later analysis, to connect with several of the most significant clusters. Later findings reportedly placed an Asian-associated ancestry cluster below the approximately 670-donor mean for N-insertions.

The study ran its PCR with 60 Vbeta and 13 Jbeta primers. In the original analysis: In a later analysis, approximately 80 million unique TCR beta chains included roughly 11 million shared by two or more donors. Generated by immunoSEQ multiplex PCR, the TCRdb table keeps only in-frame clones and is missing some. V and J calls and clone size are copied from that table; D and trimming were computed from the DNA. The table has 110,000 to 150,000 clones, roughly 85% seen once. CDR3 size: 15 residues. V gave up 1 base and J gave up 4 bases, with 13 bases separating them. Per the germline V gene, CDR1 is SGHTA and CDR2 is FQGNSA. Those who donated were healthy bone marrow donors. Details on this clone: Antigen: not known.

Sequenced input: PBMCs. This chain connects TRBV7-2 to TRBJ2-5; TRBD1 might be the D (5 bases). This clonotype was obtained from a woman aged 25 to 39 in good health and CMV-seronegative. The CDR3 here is CASSLDGRQGETQYF. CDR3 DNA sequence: TGTGCCAGCAGCTTAGATGGCCGGCAGGGAGAGACCCAGTACTTC. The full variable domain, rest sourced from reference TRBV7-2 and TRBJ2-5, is GAGVSQSPSNKVTEKGKDVELRCDPISGHTALYWYRQSLGQGLEFLIYFQGNSAPDKSGLPSDRFSAERTGGSVSTLTIQRTQQEDSAVYLCASSLDGRQGETQYFGPGTRLLVL.